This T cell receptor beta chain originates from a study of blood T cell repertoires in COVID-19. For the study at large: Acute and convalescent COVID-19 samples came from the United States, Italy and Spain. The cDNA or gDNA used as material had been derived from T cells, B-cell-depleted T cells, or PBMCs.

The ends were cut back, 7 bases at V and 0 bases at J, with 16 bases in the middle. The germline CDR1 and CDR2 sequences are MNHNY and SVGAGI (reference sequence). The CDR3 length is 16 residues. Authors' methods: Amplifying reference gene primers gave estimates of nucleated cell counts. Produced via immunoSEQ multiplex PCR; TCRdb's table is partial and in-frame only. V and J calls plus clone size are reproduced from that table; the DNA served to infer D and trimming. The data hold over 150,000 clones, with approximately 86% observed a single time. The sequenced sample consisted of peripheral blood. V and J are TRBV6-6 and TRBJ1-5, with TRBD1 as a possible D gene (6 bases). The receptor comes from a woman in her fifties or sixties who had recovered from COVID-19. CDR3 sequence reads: CASIRPAGDSNQPQHF. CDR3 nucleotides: TGTGCCAGCATACGCCCCGCAGGGGATAGCAATCAGCCCCAGCATTTT.